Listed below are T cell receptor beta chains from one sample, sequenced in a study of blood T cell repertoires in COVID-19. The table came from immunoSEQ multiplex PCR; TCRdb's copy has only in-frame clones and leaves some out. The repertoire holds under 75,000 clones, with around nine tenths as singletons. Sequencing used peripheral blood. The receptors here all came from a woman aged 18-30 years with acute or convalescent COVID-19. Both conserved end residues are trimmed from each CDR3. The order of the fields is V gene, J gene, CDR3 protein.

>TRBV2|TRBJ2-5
ASRVDRGLQETQY
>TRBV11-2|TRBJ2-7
ASSWGLAGYEQY
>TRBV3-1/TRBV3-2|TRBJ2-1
ASSLRLYNEQF
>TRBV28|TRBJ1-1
ASSLPWATEAF
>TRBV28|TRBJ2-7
ASSLSGYEQY
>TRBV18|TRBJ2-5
ASSTGTGRETQY
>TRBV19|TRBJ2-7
ASSPTFGSTANEQY
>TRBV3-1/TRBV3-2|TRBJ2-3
ASSPGLAGRSDTQY
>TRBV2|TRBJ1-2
ASSQHQGGYT
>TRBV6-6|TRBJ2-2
ASKGANTGELF
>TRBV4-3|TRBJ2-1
ASSQEREGYNEQF
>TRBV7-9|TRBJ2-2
ASSFDSGTGELF
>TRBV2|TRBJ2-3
ASKKRLAGGPSSTDTQY
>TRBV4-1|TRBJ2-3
ASSRASGLTDTQY
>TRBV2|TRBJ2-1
ASKIRTGAYNEQF
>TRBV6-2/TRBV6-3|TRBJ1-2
ASSYSEGARLYGYT
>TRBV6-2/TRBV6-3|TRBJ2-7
ASSYVETYEQY
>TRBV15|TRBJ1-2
ATSRDRGGASVLNYGYT
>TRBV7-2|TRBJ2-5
ASSLAGGETQY
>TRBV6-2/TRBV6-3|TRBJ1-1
ASSDTGSAEAF
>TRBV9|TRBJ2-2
ASSLGTGGPTGELF
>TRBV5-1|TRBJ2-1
ASSLTQASGGNEQF
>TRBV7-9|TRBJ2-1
ASSLRRLGPDEQF
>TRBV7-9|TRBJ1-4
ASSAHRGRENEKLF
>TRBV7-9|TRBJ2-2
ASSRPAGTGSTGELF
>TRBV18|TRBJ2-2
ASSTSGGSNTGELF
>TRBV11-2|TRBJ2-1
ASSSRSGGGFNEQF
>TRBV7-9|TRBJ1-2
ASSADRVGGYT
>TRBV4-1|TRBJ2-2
ASSQEPLAGAVGELF
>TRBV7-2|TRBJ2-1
ASSLSGTGEFNEQF
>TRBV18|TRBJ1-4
ASSPFPRDRVASDNEKLF
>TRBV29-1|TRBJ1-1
SGRTAMNTEAF
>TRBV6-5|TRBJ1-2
ASSPGGGAPGYT
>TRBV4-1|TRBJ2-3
ASSQGAGLRTDTQY
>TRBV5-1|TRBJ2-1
ASSLADNPYNEQF
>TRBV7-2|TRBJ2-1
ASSLLVAGSSYNEQF
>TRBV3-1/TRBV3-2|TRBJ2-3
ASSQAGTRSTDTQY
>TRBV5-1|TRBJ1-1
ASSSNRNTEAF
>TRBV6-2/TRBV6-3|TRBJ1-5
ASSYLMGTNQPQH
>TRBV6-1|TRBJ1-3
ASSEARPGNTIY
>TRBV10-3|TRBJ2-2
AISGEANTGELF
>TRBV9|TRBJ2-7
ASSVGSGDYEQY
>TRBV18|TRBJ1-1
ASSPSTEGGTEAF
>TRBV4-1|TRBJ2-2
ASSVTGANTGELF
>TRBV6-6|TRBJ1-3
ASSVGTGVHGNTIY
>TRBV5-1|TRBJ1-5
ASSEGTGGDQPQH
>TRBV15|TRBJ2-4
ATSREGLAGEVAKNIQY
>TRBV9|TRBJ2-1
ASSVAGDEQF
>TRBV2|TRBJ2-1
ASSNSGTSEQF
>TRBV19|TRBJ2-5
ASSLRRESQETQY
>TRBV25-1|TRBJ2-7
ASSRGGTYEQY
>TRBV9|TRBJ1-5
ASRGPGSNQPQH
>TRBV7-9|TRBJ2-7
ASSLEYEQY